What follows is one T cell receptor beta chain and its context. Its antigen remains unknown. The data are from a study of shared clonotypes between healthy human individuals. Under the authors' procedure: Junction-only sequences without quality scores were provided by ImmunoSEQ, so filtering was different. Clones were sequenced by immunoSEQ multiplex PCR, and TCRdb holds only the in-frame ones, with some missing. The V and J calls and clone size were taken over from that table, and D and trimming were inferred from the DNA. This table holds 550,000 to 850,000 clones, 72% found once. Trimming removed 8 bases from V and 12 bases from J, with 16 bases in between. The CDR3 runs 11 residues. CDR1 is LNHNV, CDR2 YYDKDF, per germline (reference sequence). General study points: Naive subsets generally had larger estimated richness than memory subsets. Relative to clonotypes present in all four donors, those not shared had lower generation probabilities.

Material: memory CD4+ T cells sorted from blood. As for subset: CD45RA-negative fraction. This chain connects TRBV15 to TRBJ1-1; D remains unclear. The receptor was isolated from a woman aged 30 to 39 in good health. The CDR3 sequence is CATFWNEATFF. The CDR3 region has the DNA TGTGCCACCTTTTGGAACGAGGCGACTTTCTTT.